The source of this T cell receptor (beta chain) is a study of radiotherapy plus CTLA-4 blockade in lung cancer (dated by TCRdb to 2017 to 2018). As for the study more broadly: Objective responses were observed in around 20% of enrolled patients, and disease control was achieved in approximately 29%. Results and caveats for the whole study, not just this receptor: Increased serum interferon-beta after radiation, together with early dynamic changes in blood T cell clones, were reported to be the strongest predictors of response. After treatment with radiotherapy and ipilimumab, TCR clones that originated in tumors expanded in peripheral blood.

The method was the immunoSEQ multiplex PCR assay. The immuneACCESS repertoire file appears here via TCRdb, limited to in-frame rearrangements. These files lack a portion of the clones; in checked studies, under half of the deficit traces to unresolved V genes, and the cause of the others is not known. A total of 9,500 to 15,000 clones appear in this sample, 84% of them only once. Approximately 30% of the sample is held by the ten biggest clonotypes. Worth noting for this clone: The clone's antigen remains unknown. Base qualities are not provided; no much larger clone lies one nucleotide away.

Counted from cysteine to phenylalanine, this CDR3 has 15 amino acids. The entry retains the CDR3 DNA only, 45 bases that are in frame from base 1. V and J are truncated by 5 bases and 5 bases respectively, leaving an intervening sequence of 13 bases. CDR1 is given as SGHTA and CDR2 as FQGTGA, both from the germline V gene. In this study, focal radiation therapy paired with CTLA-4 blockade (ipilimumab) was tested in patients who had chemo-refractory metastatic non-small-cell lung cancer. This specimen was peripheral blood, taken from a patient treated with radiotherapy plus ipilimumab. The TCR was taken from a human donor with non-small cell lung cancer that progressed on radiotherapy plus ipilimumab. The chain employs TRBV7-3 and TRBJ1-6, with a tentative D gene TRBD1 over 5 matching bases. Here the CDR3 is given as CASSPRDGNNSPLHF. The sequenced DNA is TGTGCCAGCAGCCCTAGGGACGGAAATAATTCACCCCTCCACTTT.